The clone carrying this T cell receptor beta chain has a handful of counts. Its cognate antigen is unknown. These data originate in a study of post-analysis software for immune sequencing data. Study information: Progressive-relapsing, secondary progressive and relapsing-remitting multiple sclerosis were among the disease courses included.

Study-wide results and limits: Elevated frequency relative to controls characterized several TRBV segments in patients, TRBV5-6, TRBV5-1 and TRBV20-1 among them.

The authors incorporated unique molecular identifiers into the TCR beta cDNA libraries. TCRdb ran MiXCR on the PCR reads and lists one entry per CDR3 protein. Of roughly 170,000 distinct CDR3 sequences in the sample, 30% are singletons; the top ten hold 1.5%. Losses at the gene ends were 6 bases for V and 6 bases for J; bases not matched to a gene: 11. The CDR3 totals 15 residues. CDR1 is KGHDR, CDR2 SFDVKD, per germline. The sequenced sample consisted of blood. The sequence was collected from a girl between 10 and 17 years old with multiple sclerosis. V usage is TRBV24-1 and J usage is TRBJ2-3; TRBD2 agrees at 7 bases. The CDR3, as DNA: TGTGCCACCAGTCTACGGGAGGCGGGGCTGGATACGCAGTATTTT. Protein product: CATSLREAGLDTQYF.